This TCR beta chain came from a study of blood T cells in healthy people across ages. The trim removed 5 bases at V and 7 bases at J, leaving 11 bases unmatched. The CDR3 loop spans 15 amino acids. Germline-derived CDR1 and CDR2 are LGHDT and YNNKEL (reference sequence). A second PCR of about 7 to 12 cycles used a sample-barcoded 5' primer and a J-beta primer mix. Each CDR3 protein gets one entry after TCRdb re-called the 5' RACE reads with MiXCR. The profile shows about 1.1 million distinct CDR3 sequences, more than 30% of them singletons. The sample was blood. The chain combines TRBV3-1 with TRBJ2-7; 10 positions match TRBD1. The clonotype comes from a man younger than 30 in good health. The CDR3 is CASSYLGDRGGEQYF. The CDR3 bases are TGTGCCAGCAGCTATCTCGGGGACAGGGGTGGGGAGCAGTACTTC.